This TCR beta chain was sequenced for a study of radiotherapy plus CTLA-4 blockade in lung cancer. V was shortened by 7 bases and J by 2 bases, with 15 bases between the two germline ends. Per germline, CDR1 MDHEN and CDR2 SYDVKM. The CDR3 consists of 14 residues. Using immunoSEQ multiplex PCR, the repertoire was profiled, and TCRdb retains in-frame clones only, with some absent. The table records 35,000 to 55,000 clones, approximately 71% of them present only once. The chain links TRBV28 to TRBJ2-7; D possibly corresponds to TRBD2 (5 bases). The receptor's source is a human donor with non-small cell lung cancer whose response to radiotherapy plus ipilimumab could not be evaluated. The specimen was peripheral blood, collected from a patient treated with radiotherapy plus ipilimumab. The CDR3 nucleotides read TGTGCCAGCAACACGAAAGGAGGTACCTACGAGCAGTACTTC. Translation gives CASNTKGGTYEQYF.